This T cell receptor beta chain comes out of a study of control samples from healthy donors and cancer patients. Measured with immunoSEQ multiplex PCR; TCRdb has only the in-frame clones, and not every one. The sample holds 65,000 to 95,000 clones, about nine tenths seen once. The CDR3 is 15 residues long. Trimming removed 4 bases from V and 7 bases from J, with 17 bases in between. From germline, CDR1 is SGHDT and CDR2 YYEEEE. This receptor was identified in a man aged 45-65 years in good health. The chain joins TRBV5-6 to TRBJ1-4; D ambiguous. Sequencing used blood. CDR3 protein: CASSLLGLSSEKLFF. The CDR3 bases are TGTGCCAGCAGCCTCCTAGGGCTTTCAAGTGAAAAACTGTTTTTT.